This T cell receptor (beta chain) is from a study of blood T cell repertoires in COVID-19. Study-wide background: From T cells, B-cell-depleted T cells, or PBMCs came the material, which was cDNA or gDNA.

The trim removed 3 bases at V and 4 bases at J, leaving 8 bases unmatched. This CDR3 contains 15 residues. CDR1 and CDR2 (germline): KGHSH, LQKENI. The protocol was immunoSEQ multiplex PCR, while the TCRdb copy is restricted to in-frame clones and leaves out a portion. The sample carries some 64,000 clones, around 80% recorded once. The TCR sequence derives from a man in his 60s with acute or convalescent COVID-19. The V call is TRBV18, the J call TRBJ1-1, with TRBD1 matching 7 bases. The sequencing sample was made of peripheral blood. The CDR3 DNA sequence: TGTGCCAGCTCACCCCGTACAGGGGTGGCCACTGAAGCTTTCTTT. Its translation: CASSPRTGVATEAFF.